The clone carrying this T cell receptor (beta chain) was seen many times. Its antigen is unidentified. Every TCR beta cDNA library bore unique molecular identifiers. Input populations of roughly 0.85 to 11 million T cells gave rise to approximately 500,000 cDNA molecules. TCRdb fed the PCR reads into MiXCR, producing one record per CDR3 protein. The sample consists of about 190,000 distinct CDR3 sequences, over 25% of them appearing once. The sample is drawn from a study of post-analysis software for immune sequencing data. About the study: As for disease course, relapsing-remitting, secondary progressive and progressive-relapsing multiple sclerosis were all included.

V gave up 0 bases and J gave up 5 bases, with 19 bases separating them. Germline CDR1 DFQATT, CDR2 SNEGSKA (reference sequence). CDR3 length equals 16 residues. Points from the study as a whole: Under F measure analysis, samples from one preparation batch co-clustered strongly. Multiple sclerosis patients had significantly lower normalized Chao1 diversity than controls. TRBV segments more frequent in patients than in controls numbered roughly 5 and included TRBV5-6, TRBV5-1 and TRBV20-1.

The V gene is TRBV20-1, the J gene TRBJ2-5; D is unresolved. The sample consisted of blood. The receptor comes from a girl aged 2 to 17 with multiple sclerosis. The chain's CDR3 is CSARDQQDQILETQYF. CDR3 nucleotides: TGCAGTGCTAGAGATCAGCAGGACCAGATCCTTGAGACCCAGTACTTC.